Listed here are 22 T cell receptor beta chains from one sample, sequenced in a study of post-analysis software for immune sequencing data. Their antigens remain unidentified. Findings and caveats of the study: Five or six TRBV segments, TRBV5-6, TRBV5-1 and TRBV20-1 among them, were found more frequent in patients than controls.

Researchers reported that TCR beta cDNA libraries carried unique molecular identifiers. TCRdb analysed the PCR reads with MiXCR anew, one entry per CDR3 protein. The sample includes 600,000 to 700,000 distinct CDR3 sequences, 55% to 70% seen only once; the top ten take around 10%. The material sequenced was blood. The receptor set was obtained from a girl under 10 years old with multiple sclerosis.

The J gene is TRBJ2-7, the V gene TRBV20-1; D is possibly TRBD1 (6 bases). V lost 6 bases to trimming and J lost 2 bases, with 8 bases between them. CDR1 and CDR2 (germline): DFQATT, SNEGSKA (reference sequence). The CDR3 is 11 residues long. DNA for the CDR3: TGCAGTGCCGGACAGCCCTACGAGCAGTACTTC. Its translation is CSAGQPYEQYF.

This clonotype is a singleton in its sample. The rearrangement joins TRBV5-1 to TRBJ2-1, with 8 bases matching TRBD2. Germline V gives CDR1 SGHRS, CDR2 YFSETQ. The CDR3 contains 13 residues. The junction had 5 bases not matched to a gene; V was cut back by 4 bases and J by 8 bases. CDR3 nucleotides: TGCGCCAGCAGCCGGGGGGGAGGCGATGAGCAGTTCTTC. This codes for CASSRGGGDEQFF.

This clonotype was recorded once. The chain recombines TRBV7-3 with TRBJ1-2, with a weak D call TRBD1 (5 bases). V lost 1 base and J 3 bases, leaving 24 bases between the germline ends. Germline V CDR1 and CDR2: SGHTA, FQGTGA. The CDR3 contains 19 residues. This chain's CDR3 is CASSLMGPRGDLLDYGYTF. CDR3 in DNA: TGTGCCAGCAGCTTAATGGGACCTCGAGGGGATTTATTGGACTATGGCTACACCTTC. The whole variable domain, remainder taken from reference TRBV7-3 and TRBJ1-2, is GAGVSQTPSNKVTEKGKYVELRCDPISGHTALYWYRQSLGQGPEFLIYFQGTGAADDSGLPNDRFFAVRPEGSVSTLKIQRTERGDSAVYLCASSLMGPRGDLLDYGYTFGSGTRLTVV.

This clonotype has a handful of counts. V is TRBV29-1 and J is TRBJ2-1; TRBD1 aligns across 7 bases. The CDR3 loop spans 13 amino acids. Germline V gives CDR1 SQVTM, CDR2 ANQGSEA. V trimming: 6 bases; J trimming: 6 bases; junction bases outside the gene matches: 8. In DNA form, the CDR3 reads TGCAGCGTCTATGACAGGGATTCCAATGAGCAGTTCTTC. Its translation: CSVYDRDSNEQFF.

This clonotype was seen a handful of times. This rearrangement joins TRBV29-1 to TRBJ2-7; TRBD1 might be the D (6 bases). This CDR3 spans 14 amino acids. The germline V gene has CDR1 SQVTM and CDR2 ANQGSEA. V was cut by 6 bases and J by 4 bases, with 19 bases left in between. CDR3 residues: CSVSTPGQLYEQYF. CDR3 bases: TGCAGCGTCTCCACCCCAGGACAGCTATACGAGCAGTACTTC.

The chain couples TRBV5-1 to TRBJ2-7; D is uncertain. Germline V gene data show CDR1 as SGHRS and CDR2 as YFSETQ. V lost 4 bases and J 3 bases, leaving 11 bases between the germline ends. This CDR3 has 13 amino acids. The DNA of the CDR3 is TGCGCCAGCAGCGTGGGCCCGGTCTACGAGCAGTACTTC. Translating gives CASSVGPVYEQYF.

This sequence joins TRBV18 and TRBJ1-4; unclear D gene. From germline, CDR1 is KGHSH and CDR2 LQKENI. The CDR3 spans 14 residues. V was trimmed by 0 bases and J by 6 bases, leaving 8 bases between them. For the CDR3, the DNA is TGTGCCAGCTCACCACCGGGAGGACATGAAAAACTGTTTTTT. It specifies CASSPPGGHEKLFF.

The chain has TRBV7-2 and TRBJ2-5; tentatively, D is TRBD1 or TRBD2 (5 bases each). Germline assignment: CDR1 SGHTA and CDR2 FQGNSA. The V gene lost 6 bases and the J gene lost 1 base, with 12 bases spanning the gap. This CDR3 spans 14 amino acids. The CDR3 here is CASSLGALQETQYF. CDR3 nucleotides: TGTGCCAGCAGTCTCGGGGCACTCCAAGAGACCCAGTACTTC.

The chain joins TRBV20-1 to TRBJ2-3, with D unclear. This CDR3 region has 15 residues. The germline gives CDR1 DFQATT, CDR2 SNEGSKA (reference sequence). V was pared by 0 bases and J by 3 bases, with 13 bases between. The CDR3 protein is CSARDGEQPTDTQYF. DNA of the CDR3: TGCAGTGCTAGAGATGGTGAGCAGCCTACAGATACGCAGTATTTT.

The table lists this clonotype with a count of one. V and J are TRBV3-1 and TRBJ2-5; 12 nucleotides agree with TRBD2. Germline V CDR1 and CDR2: LGHDT, YNNKEL (reference sequence). The CDR3 loop spans 14 amino acids. V lost 4 bases, J lost 13 bases, and 10 bases stayed unmatched. This CDR3 reads CASSPRLAGDLWYF. In DNA, the CDR3 is TGTGCCAGCAGCCCCAGACTAGCGGGAGATCTTTGGTACTTC.

This clonotype occurred a few times. This sequence joins TRBV7-9 and TRBJ1-5; D unresolved. The CDR3 has 12 residues. V was shortened by 5 bases and J by 4 bases, with 6 bases between the two germline ends. Germline CDR1 reads SEHNR; CDR2 reads FQNEAQ (reference sequence). The CDR3 DNA reads as TGTGCCAGCAGCCTCCCGAATCAGCCCCAGCATTTT. Translating gives CASSLPNQPQHF. Full variable domain (missing parts from reference TRBV7-9 and TRBJ1-5): DTGVSQNPRHKITKRGQNVTFRCDPISEHNRLYWYRQTLGQGPEFLTYFQNEAQLEKSRLLSDRFSAERPKGSFSTLEIQRTEQGDSAMYLCASSLPNQPQHFGDGTRLSIL.

The chain combines TRBV20-1 with TRBJ2-1; D may correspond to TRBD1 or TRBD2 (5 bases each). There are 15 residues in the CDR3. Deletions cut 2 bases from V and 5 bases from J, with 16 bases between. Germline assignment: CDR1 DFQATT and CDR2 SNEGSKA (reference sequence). The CDR3 DNA follows: TGCAGTGCTAGACACCTGATCGGGGCGGACAATGAGCAGTTCTTC. Translated, it gives CSARHLIGADNEQFF.

On this clonotype itself: One end of the junction fails to match germline, which may point to a read error. V is TRBV6-2 or TRBV6-3 and J is TRBJ2-3; D is ambiguous. The CDR3 extends over 13 amino acids. CDR1 and CDR2 from the germline V gene are MNHEY and SVGEGT. CDR3 bases: TGTGCCAGCAGTTACTCTAGCATAGATACGCAGTATTTT. Amino acids: CASSYSSIDTQYF.

The V and J genes are TRBV5-1 and TRBJ2-7, with 8 bases aligning to TRBD1. Unmatched junction bases numbered 8, after V lost 3 bases and J lost 6 bases. Germline lookup yields CDR1 SGHRS and CDR2 YFSETQ. The CDR3 consists of 14 residues. The CDR3 spells CASSSSTGAGEQYF. DNA for the CDR3: TGCGCCAGCAGCTCATCGACAGGGGCTGGCGAGCAGTACTTC. The full variable domain, with the rest looked up from reference TRBV5-1 and TRBJ2-7, is KAGVTQTPRYLIKTRGQQVTLSCSPISGHRSVSWYQQTPGQGLQFLFEYFSETQRNKGNFPGRFSGRQFSNSRSEMNVSTLELGDSALYLCASSSSTGAGEQYFGPGTRLTVT.

This clonotype was detected only once. The chain has TRBV4-1 and TRBJ1-1, with D possibly TRBD1 on 5 matching bases. The CDR3 runs to 16 residues. V lost 3 bases and J lost 1, with 15 bases in between. The germline V gene encodes CDR1 MGHRA and CDR2 YSYEKL. The CDR3 is CASSHTPGTTNTEAFF. CDR3 bases: TGCGCCAGCAGCCATACCCCCGGGACGACGAACACTGAAGCTTTCTTT.

J is TRBJ1-2 and V is TRBV7-9; D uncertain. This CDR3 has 12 residues. Germline V gene sequence: CDR1 SEHNR, CDR2 FQNEAQ (reference sequence). V dropped 5 bases and J dropped 6 bases, with 10 bases sitting between them. This chain's CDR3 is CASSPPRDGYTF. The CDR3 DNA is TGTGCCAGCAGCCCCCCCCGGGATGGCTACACCTTC.

V gene TRBV20-1 combines with J gene TRBJ1-4, with 8 nucleotides matching TRBD1. This CDR3 contains 14 residues. The V segment lost 6 bases and the J segment 8 bases; nucleotides outside the gene matches: 11. Germline V CDR1 and CDR2: DFQATT, SNEGSKA (reference sequence). The CDR3 sequence: CSATRDRRIEKLFF. The CDR3 bases are TGCAGTGCCACGAGGGACAGGCGGATAGAAAAACTGTTTTTT.

This chain uses TRBV5-1 with TRBJ2-6; D is undetermined. Between the trimmed V and J ends, which lost 0 bases and 0 bases, there was a span of 7 bases. The germline CDR1 and CDR2 sequences are SGHRS and YFSETQ. The CDR3 is 16 residues long. The CDR3 region is CASSLDPYSGANVLTF. The DNA for the CDR3 is TGCGCCAGCAGCTTGGACCCATACTCTGGGGCCAACGTCCTGACTTTC.

This clonotype was observed a handful of times. The chain has TRBV2 and TRBJ2-1; D is unclear. This CDR3 has 14 residues. Trimming removed 7 bases at V and 0 bases at J, with 10 bases between. The germline gives CDR1 SNHLY, CDR2 FYNNEI. The CDR3 nucleotides read TGTGCCAGCAACGGGCCGAGCTCCTACAATGAGCAGTTCTTC. The encoded protein is CASNGPSSYNEQFF.

V is TRBV20-1 and J is TRBJ2-3; D is ambiguous. This CDR3 is built from 18 residues. CDR1 is DFQATT, CDR2 SNEGSKA, per germline (reference sequence). V dropped 0 bases and J dropped 3 bases, with 22 bases sitting between them. CDR3 DNA: TGCAGTGCTAGAGAAGAAAAAATTCTAGTGATCAGGACAGATACGCAGTATTTT. Protein product: CSAREEKILVIRTDTQYF.

The chain combines TRBV20-1 with TRBJ2-3; TRBD2 agrees at 9 bases. The germline CDR1 and CDR2 sequences are DFQATT and SNEGSKA (reference sequence). The CDR3 is 15 amino acids. J lost 4 bases, V lost 5 bases, and 10 bases had no gene match. This chain's CDR3 is CSAHRPGLASDTQYF. The CDR3 DNA follows: TGCAGTGCTCACCGGCCGGGACTAGCATCAGATACGCAGTATTTT.

The rearrangement joins TRBV2 to TRBJ2-1; TRBD2 agrees at 7 bases. The CDR3 consists of 16 residues. In germline, CDR1 is SNHLY, CDR2 FYNNEI. Trimming cost V 1 base and J 9 bases; bases outside gene matches: 12. The DNA of the CDR3 is TGTGCCAGCAGTGAAGGAGGAGCGGGAAGGGATGGTGAGCAGTTCTTC. Translated, it gives CASSEGGAGRDGEQFF.